This T cell receptor beta chain was sequenced in a study of T cells expressing NK-cell markers. Study in general: Seven sequenced donors out of eight were HCMV-seropositive, one seronegative. Overall study results and limits: These clonotypes additionally ranked first within the CD3+CD56-NKG2C+ fraction of a few donors. Clarity on HCMV specificity was lacking for the expanded NKG2C+ T cell clones.

TCRdb re-called the 5' RACE reads; one entry per CDR3 protein, DNA not given. The sample holds 200,000 to 300,000 distinct CDR3 sequences. A note on this clonotype: The antigen remains undetermined.

The germline CDR1 and CDR2 sequences are DFQATT and SNEGSKA (reference sequence). The CDR3 is made up of 13 amino acids. V gene TRBV20-1 combines with J gene TRBJ1-1; the D call from TCRdb, TRBD1, cannot be confirmed without DNA. The sequenced sample was blood T cells: a sorted CD56 or NKG2C T cell subset, CD4+ or CD8+ T cells, or bulk PBMC T cells (not recorded which). This clonotype originated in a woman aged 18 to 75 in good health. The CDR3 sequence: CSARARVNTEAFF.